This is a list of T cell receptor beta chains from one sample in a study of blood T cell repertoires in COVID-19. Only in-frame clones appear in the TCRdb table, and some are missing; sequencing was by immunoSEQ multiplex PCR. Of around 130,000 clones in the sample, 85% to 90% are singletons; the top ten hold 3.5% to 4.5%. Sequencing was performed on peripheral blood. The receptor source for this set is a man in his 60s with acute or convalescent COVID-19. Both conserved end residues are part of each CDR3. Fields, in order: D gene, J gene, V gene, clone size, CDR3 DNA, CDR3 protein. The D gene is left open where the match is weak. The listing skips clone size in some rows; elsewhere it reads once, few, many or a size class.

d_gene: TRBD1; j_gene: TRBJ1-1; v_gene: TRBV28; abundance: -; CDR3nt: TGTGCCAGCAGAAGGGGACAGGGAAAAGGGAACACTGAAGCTTTCTTT; CDR3aa: CASRRGQGKGNTEAFF
d_gene: -; j_gene: TRBJ2-2; v_gene: TRBV7-2; abundance: -; CDR3nt: TGTGCCAGCAGCTTAGGTATCGGGGAGCTGTTTTTT; CDR3aa: CASSLGIGELFF
d_gene: TRBD1; j_gene: TRBJ2-5; v_gene: TRBV27; abundance: -; CDR3nt: TGTGCCAGCAGTTTATATAGGACAGGGTCCCTCCAAGAGACCCAGTACTTC; CDR3aa: CASSLYRTGSLQETQYF
d_gene: -; j_gene: TRBJ1-5; v_gene: TRBV27; abundance: -; CDR3nt: TGTGCCAGCAAGGGCGGGGGCCCGGGGGAGCCCCAGCATTTT; CDR3aa: CASKGGGPGEPQHF
d_gene: TRBD1; j_gene: TRBJ1-3; v_gene: TRBV4-3; abundance: -; CDR3nt: TGCGCCAGCAGCCAATGGGACAGACCATCGACCTCTGGAAACACCATATATTTT; CDR3aa: CASSQWDRPSTSGNTIYF
d_gene: TRBD2; j_gene: TRBJ2-7; v_gene: TRBV6-1; abundance: -; CDR3nt: TGTGCCAGCAGTGACCCGGGACTAGCGGGTCTCGAGCAGTACTTC; CDR3aa: CASSDPGLAGLEQYF
d_gene: -; j_gene: TRBJ1-3; v_gene: TRBV28; abundance: many; CDR3nt: TGTGCCAGCGCTGATGACAAGCGAAACACCATATATTTT; CDR3aa: CASADDKRNTIYF
d_gene: TRBD2; j_gene: TRBJ2-7; v_gene: TRBV4-1; abundance: once; CDR3nt: TGCGCCAGCAGCCAACTAGCGGGGAGCTCCTACGAGCAGTACTTC; CDR3aa: CASSQLAGSSYEQYF
d_gene: TRBD1; j_gene: TRBJ1-1; v_gene: TRBV6-2/TRBV6-3; abundance: few; CDR3nt: TGTGCCAGCAGTTTAAGGGGGCGCAACACTGAAGCTTTCTTT; CDR3aa: CASSLRGRNTEAFF
d_gene: TRBD2; j_gene: TRBJ2-1; v_gene: TRBV14; abundance: once; CDR3nt: TGTGCCAGCAGCCAAGACGACGGGCTAGCGGGGAAATACAGGGAGCAGTTCTTC; CDR3aa: CASSQDDGLAGKYREQFF
d_gene: TRBD1; j_gene: TRBJ2-7; v_gene: TRBV19; abundance: -; CDR3nt: TGTGCCAGTAGTGATGACAGGGGTCCCCCGTACGAGCAGTACTTC; CDR3aa: CASSDDRGPPYEQYF
d_gene: TRBD2; j_gene: TRBJ2-7; v_gene: TRBV19; abundance: -; CDR3nt: TGTGCCAGCTCCTGGGCTAGCGGTGTCTACGAGCAGTACTTC; CDR3aa: CASSWASGVYEQYF
d_gene: TRBD2; j_gene: TRBJ2-7; v_gene: TRBV6-5; abundance: -; CDR3nt: TGTGCCAGCAGGGCCGGGACTAGCGGGAACTGGGAGCAGTACTTC; CDR3aa: CASRAGTSGNWEQYF
d_gene: -; j_gene: TRBJ2-5; v_gene: TRBV6-4; abundance: once; CDR3nt: TGTGCCAGCAGTGAAAATGAGGCAGAGACCCAGTACTTC; CDR3aa: CASSENEAETQYF
d_gene: -; j_gene: TRBJ1-5; v_gene: TRBV19; abundance: -; CDR3nt: TGTGCCAGTATCGGGGGGGGCTACTCCAATCAGCCCCAGCATTTT; CDR3aa: CASIGGGYSNQPQHF
d_gene: TRBD2; j_gene: TRBJ2-1; v_gene: TRBV27; abundance: once; CDR3nt: TGTGCCAGCTCATCCGGGCTAGCGGGATTGGATGAGCAGTTCTTC; CDR3aa: CASSSGLAGLDEQFF
d_gene: -; j_gene: TRBJ1-5; v_gene: TRBV28; abundance: -; CDR3nt: TGTGCCAGCAGTTTCGGGGGGATAGATCAGCCCCAGCATTTT; CDR3aa: CASSFGGIDQPQHF
d_gene: -; j_gene: TRBJ1-1; v_gene: TRBV15; abundance: -; CDR3nt: TGTGCCACCAGCAGAGATAGCAACACTGAAGCTTTCTTT; CDR3aa: CATSRDSNTEAFF
d_gene: -; j_gene: TRBJ2-6; v_gene: TRBV9; abundance: -; CDR3nt: TGTGCCAGCAGCCCTGAGGAGGGCGGGCGCTTTGGGGCCAACGTCCTGACTTTC; CDR3aa: CASSPEEGGRFGANVLTF
d_gene: TRBD2; j_gene: TRBJ2-2; v_gene: TRBV25-1; abundance: -; CDR3nt: TGTGCCAGCACCCGGGAGGCGAACACCGGGGAGCTGTTTTTT; CDR3aa: CASTREANTGELFF
d_gene: TRBD1; j_gene: TRBJ1-1; v_gene: TRBV7-9; abundance: -; CDR3nt: TGTGCCAGCAGCCCGTGGCGGACAGGGATGAACACTGAAGCTTTCTTT; CDR3aa: CASSPWRTGMNTEAFF
d_gene: TRBD1; j_gene: TRBJ1-2; v_gene: TRBV28; abundance: -; CDR3nt: TGTGCCAGCAGGCCTCCACGGGCCACAGGGGGAGAGGGCTACACCTTC; CDR3aa: CASRPPRATGGEGYTF
d_gene: -; j_gene: TRBJ1-6; v_gene: TRBV27; abundance: few; CDR3nt: TGTGCCAGCAGTTCATCACAGAGCTCCTATAATTCACCCCTCCACTTT; CDR3aa: CASSSSQSSYNSPLHF
d_gene: -; j_gene: TRBJ2-5; v_gene: TRBV12-3/TRBV12-4; abundance: -; CDR3nt: TGTGCCAGCACCCTCCAAGAGACCCAGTACTTC; CDR3aa: CASTLQETQYF
d_gene: TRBD1; j_gene: TRBJ2-5; v_gene: TRBV5-4; abundance: once; CDR3nt: TGTGCCAGCAGCTCCCCCTCCCTGACAGGGCAAGAGACCCAGTACTTC; CDR3aa: CASSSPSLTGQETQYF
d_gene: TRBD1; j_gene: TRBJ1-5; v_gene: TRBV19; abundance: -; CDR3nt: TGTGCCAGTACGGACAGGGGGCGTCGACAGCCCCAGCATTTT; CDR3aa: CASTDRGRRQPQHF
d_gene: -; j_gene: TRBJ2-7; v_gene: TRBV6-2/TRBV6-3; abundance: -; CDR3nt: TGTGCCAGCAGTTACGCCGACAGCGCATCCTACGAGCAGTACTTC; CDR3aa: CASSYADSASYEQYF
d_gene: TRBD1; j_gene: TRBJ1-5; v_gene: TRBV28; abundance: -; CDR3nt: TGTGCCAGCAGTTTATTCACAGGGGGGGGGCCATATGGCAATCAGCCCCAGCATTTT; CDR3aa: CASSLFTGGGPYGNQPQHF
d_gene: TRBD2; j_gene: TRBJ2-1; v_gene: TRBV6-5; abundance: -; CDR3nt: TGTGCCAGCCCCCCAGCGGGAGGTTCGAATGAGCAGTTCTTC; CDR3aa: CASPPAGGSNEQFF
d_gene: TRBD1; j_gene: TRBJ1-2; v_gene: TRBV19; abundance: -; CDR3nt: TGTGCCACCAGACAGGGGCGGGACTATGGCTACACCTTC; CDR3aa: CATRQGRDYGYTF
d_gene: TRBD1; j_gene: TRBJ1-5; v_gene: TRBV28; abundance: once; CDR3nt: TGTGCCAGCAGCCTACAGGGGGGAAATCAGCCCCAGCATTTT; CDR3aa: CASSLQGGNQPQHF
d_gene: TRBD1; j_gene: TRBJ2-2; v_gene: TRBV9; abundance: -; CDR3nt: TGTGCCAGCAGCGTAAACAGGGGGGCGAACACCGGGGAGCTGTTTTTT; CDR3aa: CASSVNRGANTGELFF
d_gene: -; j_gene: TRBJ2-7; v_gene: TRBV6-6; abundance: -; CDR3nt: TGTGCCAGCAGTTACTCTCAGCGAGAGCAGTACTTC; CDR3aa: CASSYSQREQYF
d_gene: -; j_gene: TRBJ2-1; v_gene: TRBV4-3; abundance: -; CDR3nt: TGCGCCAGCAGCCAAGATGATGGGCAGGACTCCTACAATGAGCAGTTCTTC; CDR3aa: CASSQDDGQDSYNEQFF
d_gene: -; j_gene: TRBJ2-3; v_gene: TRBV20-1; abundance: -; CDR3nt: TGCAGTGCCAGTGGGAGAATGGGAGCAGATACGCAGTATTTT; CDR3aa: CSASGRMGADTQYF
d_gene: -; j_gene: TRBJ2-7; v_gene: TRBV5-1; abundance: once; CDR3nt: TGCGCCAGCAGCTTGGGGGGCGGCTACGAGCAGTACTTC; CDR3aa: CASSLGGGYEQYF
d_gene: TRBD1; j_gene: TRBJ2-1; v_gene: TRBV28; abundance: -; CDR3nt: TGTGCCAGCAGCTCCCGGGACAGGACTTACAATGAGCAGTTCTTC; CDR3aa: CASSSRDRTYNEQFF
d_gene: TRBD2; j_gene: TRBJ2-3; v_gene: TRBV24-1; abundance: -; CDR3nt: TGTGCCACCAGTGCTCCCGACGGGGAGGGTCACACAGATACGCAGTATTTT; CDR3aa: CATSAPDGEGHTDTQYF
d_gene: TRBD1; j_gene: TRBJ2-7; v_gene: TRBV19; abundance: -; CDR3nt: TGTGCCACCGCCCGGACAGGCCGTCGAGGCGAGCAGTACTTC; CDR3aa: CATARTGRRGEQYF
d_gene: -; j_gene: TRBJ2-2; v_gene: TRBV28; abundance: few; CDR3nt: TGTGCCAGCAGGAGGCTAGCTAACACCGGGGAGCTGTTTTTT; CDR3aa: CASRRLANTGELFF
d_gene: -; j_gene: TRBJ1-2; v_gene: TRBV12-3/TRBV12-4; abundance: -; CDR3nt: TGTGCCAGCAGTTTAGCTGCGCGCGGCTACACCTTC; CDR3aa: CASSLAARGYTF
d_gene: -; j_gene: TRBJ2-1; v_gene: TRBV5-4; abundance: -; CDR3nt: TGTGCCAGCAGCGCCGCAGGTAAGCGGACTCACAATGAGCAGTTCTTC; CDR3aa: CASSAAGKRTHNEQFF
d_gene: TRBD2; j_gene: TRBJ2-2; v_gene: TRBV5-1; abundance: -; CDR3nt: TGCGCCAGCAGCTCGGGACTAGCGGGAGGCCTTCCGAACACCGGGGAGCTGTTTTTT; CDR3aa: CASSSGLAGGLPNTGELFF
d_gene: -; j_gene: TRBJ2-5; v_gene: TRBV11-2; abundance: -; CDR3nt: TGTGCCAGCAGCTTAGGCGGAGGGGTTTTAGGAGAGACCCAGTACTTC; CDR3aa: CASSLGGGVLGETQYF
d_gene: TRBD1; j_gene: TRBJ1-2; v_gene: TRBV9; abundance: -; CDR3nt: TGTGCCAGCAGCATCGGGACAGAAAACTATGGCTACACCTTC; CDR3aa: CASSIGTENYGYTF
d_gene: TRBD1; j_gene: TRBJ2-7; v_gene: TRBV29-1; abundance: -; CDR3nt: TGCAGCGTCCCCTTGGGGGGACAGGGCCACTACGAGCAGTACTTC; CDR3aa: CSVPLGGQGHYEQYF
d_gene: -; j_gene: TRBJ1-2; v_gene: TRBV6-5; abundance: -; CDR3nt: TGTGCCAGCAGTTACTCGCGAGGGATTAACTATGGCTACACCTTC; CDR3aa: CASSYSRGINYGYTF
d_gene: -; j_gene: TRBJ2-7; v_gene: TRBV5-1; abundance: -; CDR3nt: TGCGCCAGCGGTGTGACTGTCACCAGCGAGCAGTACTTC; CDR3aa: CASGVTVTSEQYF
d_gene: -; j_gene: TRBJ1-1; v_gene: TRBV4-1; abundance: -; CDR3nt: TGCGCCAGCAGCCTCGATCCAGACACTGAAGCTTTCTTT; CDR3aa: CASSLDPDTEAFF
d_gene: -; j_gene: TRBJ1-1; v_gene: TRBV7-9; abundance: -; CDR3nt: TGTGCCAGCAGCTTAGGAGCAGGGAATATAGCTTTCTTT; CDR3aa: CASSLGAGNIAFF
d_gene: -; j_gene: TRBJ2-3; v_gene: TRBV11-3; abundance: -; CDR3nt: TGTGCCAGCAGCTCTGTTACAGATACGCAGTATTTT; CDR3aa: CASSSVTDTQYF
d_gene: -; j_gene: TRBJ1-1; v_gene: TRBV5-6; abundance: once; CDR3nt: TGTGCCAGCAGCGTGCCGGACAGGAACACTGAAGCTTTCTTT; CDR3aa: CASSVPDRNTEAFF
d_gene: -; j_gene: TRBJ2-5; v_gene: TRBV19; abundance: -; CDR3nt: TGTGCCAGTAGTATACGAATCTCTCAGGAGGCTATAGAAAAGACCCAGTACTTC; CDR3aa: CASSIRISQEAIEKTQYF
d_gene: -; j_gene: TRBJ2-5; v_gene: TRBV19; abundance: -; CDR3nt: TGTGCCACCTCAGGCGAGAGGGCAGAGACCCAGTACTTC; CDR3aa: CATSGERAETQYF
d_gene: TRBD2; j_gene: TRBJ2-1; v_gene: TRBV7-9; abundance: -; CDR3nt: TGTGCCAGCAGCTTAGCACGGACTAGGGGAGATGAGCAGTTCTTC; CDR3aa: CASSLARTRGDEQFF
d_gene: TRBD1; j_gene: TRBJ1-1; v_gene: TRBV9; abundance: -; CDR3nt: TGTGCCAGCAGCGAGGGACAGGGTGAGGACACTGAAGCTTTCTTT; CDR3aa: CASSEGQGEDTEAFF
d_gene: TRBD1; j_gene: TRBJ2-1; v_gene: TRBV11-2; abundance: -; CDR3nt: TGTGCCAGCAGCATTCCCTACAGGGGTAAGCCCAATGAGCAGTTCTTC; CDR3aa: CASSIPYRGKPNEQFF
d_gene: -; j_gene: TRBJ1-1; v_gene: TRBV9; abundance: -; CDR3nt: TGTGCCAGCAGCGTAGACGTCGGGAACACTGAAGCTTTCTTT; CDR3aa: CASSVDVGNTEAFF
d_gene: TRBD1; j_gene: TRBJ1-5; v_gene: TRBV19; abundance: -; CDR3nt: TGTGCCAGTAGTCCGGACAGGGTTAGCAATCAGCCCCAGCATTTT; CDR3aa: CASSPDRVSNQPQHF